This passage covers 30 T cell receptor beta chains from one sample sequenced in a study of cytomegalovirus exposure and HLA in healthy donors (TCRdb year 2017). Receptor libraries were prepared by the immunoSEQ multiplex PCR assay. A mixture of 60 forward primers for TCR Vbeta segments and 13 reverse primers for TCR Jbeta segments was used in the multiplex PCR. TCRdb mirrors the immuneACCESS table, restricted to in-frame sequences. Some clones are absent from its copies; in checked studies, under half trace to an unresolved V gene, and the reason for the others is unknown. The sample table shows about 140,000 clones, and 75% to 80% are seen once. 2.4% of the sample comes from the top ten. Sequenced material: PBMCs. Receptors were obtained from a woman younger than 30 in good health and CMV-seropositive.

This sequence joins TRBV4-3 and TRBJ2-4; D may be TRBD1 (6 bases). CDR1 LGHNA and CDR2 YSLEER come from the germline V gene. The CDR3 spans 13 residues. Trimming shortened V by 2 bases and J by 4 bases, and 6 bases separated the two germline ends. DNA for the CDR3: TGCGCCAGCAGCCAAACAGGGAAAAACATTCAGTACTTC. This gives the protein CASSQTGKNIQYF.

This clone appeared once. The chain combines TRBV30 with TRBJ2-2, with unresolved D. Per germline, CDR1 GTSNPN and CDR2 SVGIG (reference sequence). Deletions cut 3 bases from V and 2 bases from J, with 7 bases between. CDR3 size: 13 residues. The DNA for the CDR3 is TGTGCCTGGAGACGTAGTAACACCGGGGAGCTGTTTTTT. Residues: CAWRRSNTGELFF.

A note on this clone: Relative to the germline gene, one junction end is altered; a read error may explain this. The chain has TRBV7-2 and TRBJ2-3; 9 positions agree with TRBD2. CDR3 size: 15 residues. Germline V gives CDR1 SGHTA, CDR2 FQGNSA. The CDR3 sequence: CASSLAGLPTDTQYF. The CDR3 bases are TGTGCCAGCAGCCTAGCGGGGCTTCCCACAGATACGCAGTATTTT. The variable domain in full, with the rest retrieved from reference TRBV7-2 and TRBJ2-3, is GAGVSQSPSNKVTEKGKDVELRCDPISGHTALYWYRQSLGQGLEFLIYFQGNSAPDKSGLPSDRFSAERTGGSVSTLTIQRTQQEDSAVYLCASSLAGLPTDTQYFGPGTRLTVL.

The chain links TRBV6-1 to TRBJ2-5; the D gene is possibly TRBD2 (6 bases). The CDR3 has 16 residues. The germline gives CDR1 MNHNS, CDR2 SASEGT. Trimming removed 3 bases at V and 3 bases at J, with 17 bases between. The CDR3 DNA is TGTGCCAGCAGTGATGCTAGCGCCAGGAGGAAAGAGACCCAGTACTTC. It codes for CASSDASARRKETQYF.

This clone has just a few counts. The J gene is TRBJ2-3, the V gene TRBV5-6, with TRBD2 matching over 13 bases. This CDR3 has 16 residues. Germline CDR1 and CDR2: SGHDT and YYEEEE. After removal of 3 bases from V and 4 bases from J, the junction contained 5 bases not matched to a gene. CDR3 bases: TGTGCCAGCAGCTCTACTAGCGGGGGGGTATCAGATACGCAGTATTTT. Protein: CASSSTSGGVSDTQYF.

The CDR3 spells CASMGTGSLGYTF. CDR3 bases: TGCGCCAGCATGGGGACAGGGTCTCTAGGCTACACCTTC. The genes are TRBV5-1 and TRBJ1-2; 9 bases fit TRBD1. CDR1 and CDR2 (germline): SGHRS, YFSETQ. This CDR3 region has 13 residues. With V trimmed by 6 bases and J by 8 bases, 8 bases remained unmatched.

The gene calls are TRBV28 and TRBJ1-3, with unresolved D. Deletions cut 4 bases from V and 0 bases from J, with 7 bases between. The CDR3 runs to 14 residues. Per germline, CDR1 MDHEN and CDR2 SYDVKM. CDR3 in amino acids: CASSWLFSGNTIYF. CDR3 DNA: TGTGCCAGCAGTTGGCTGTTCTCTGGAAACACCATATATTTT.

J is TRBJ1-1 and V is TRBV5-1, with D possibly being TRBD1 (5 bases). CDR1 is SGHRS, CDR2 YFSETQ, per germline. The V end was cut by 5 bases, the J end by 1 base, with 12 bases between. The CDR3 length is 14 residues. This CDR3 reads CASSPAGENTEAFF. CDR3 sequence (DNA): TGCGCCAGCAGTCCCGCGGGGGAGAACACTGAAGCTTTCTTT. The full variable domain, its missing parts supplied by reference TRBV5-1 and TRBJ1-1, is KAGVTQTPRYLIKTRGQQVTLSCSPISGHRSVSWYQQTPGQGLQFLFEYFSETQRNKGNFPGRFSGRQFSNSRSEMNVSTLELGDSALYLCASSPAGENTEAFFGQGTRLTVV.

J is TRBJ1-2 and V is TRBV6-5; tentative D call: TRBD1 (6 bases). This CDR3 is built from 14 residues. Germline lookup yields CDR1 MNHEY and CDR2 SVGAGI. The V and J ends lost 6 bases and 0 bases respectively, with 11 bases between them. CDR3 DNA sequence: TGTGCCAGCAGCATCACAGGGTCTAACTATGGCTACACCTTC. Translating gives CASSITGSNYGYTF.

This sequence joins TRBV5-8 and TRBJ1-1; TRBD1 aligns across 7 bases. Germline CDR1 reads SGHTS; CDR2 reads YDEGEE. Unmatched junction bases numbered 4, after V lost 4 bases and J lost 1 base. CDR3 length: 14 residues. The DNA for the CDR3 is TGTGCCAGCAGCCTACAGGGGTGGAACACTGAAGCTTTCTTT. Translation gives CASSLQGWNTEAFF.

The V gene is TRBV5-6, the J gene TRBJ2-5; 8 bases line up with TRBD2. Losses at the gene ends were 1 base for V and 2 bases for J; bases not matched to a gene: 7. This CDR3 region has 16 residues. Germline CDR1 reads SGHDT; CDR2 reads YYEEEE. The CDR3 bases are TGTGCCAGCAGCTTGTGGGTAGCGGGGAGACAAGAGACCCAGTACTTC. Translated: CASSLWVAGRQETQYF.

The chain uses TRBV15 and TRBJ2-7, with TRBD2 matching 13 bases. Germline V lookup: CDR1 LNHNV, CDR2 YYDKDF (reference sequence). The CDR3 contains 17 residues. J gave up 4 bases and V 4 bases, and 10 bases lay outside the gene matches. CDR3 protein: CATSKITGTSGDYEQYF. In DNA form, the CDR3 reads TGTGCCACCAGCAAAATAACCGGGACTAGCGGGGATTACGAGCAGTACTTC.

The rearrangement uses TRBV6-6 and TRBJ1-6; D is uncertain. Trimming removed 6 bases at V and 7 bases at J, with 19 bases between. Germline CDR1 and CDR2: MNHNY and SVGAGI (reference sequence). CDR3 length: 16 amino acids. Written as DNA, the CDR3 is TGTGCCAGCAGGTACGACCGCGCGGGCGGGAATTCACCCCTCCACTTT. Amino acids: CASRYDRAGGNSPLHF.

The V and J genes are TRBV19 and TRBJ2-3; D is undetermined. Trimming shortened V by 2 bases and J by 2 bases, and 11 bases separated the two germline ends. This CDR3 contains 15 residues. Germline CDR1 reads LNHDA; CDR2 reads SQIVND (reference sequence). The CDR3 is CASSISAVPTDTQYF. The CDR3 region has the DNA TGTGCCAGTAGTATATCGGCGGTACCCACAGATACGCAGTATTTT.

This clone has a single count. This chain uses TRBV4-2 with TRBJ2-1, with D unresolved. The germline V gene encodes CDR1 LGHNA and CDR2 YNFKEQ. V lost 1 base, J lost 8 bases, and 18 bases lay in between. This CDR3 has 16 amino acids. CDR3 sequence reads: CASSQVASEAYDEQFF. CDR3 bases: TGTGCCAGCAGCCAAGTCGCGAGCGAAGCATACGATGAGCAGTTCTTC.

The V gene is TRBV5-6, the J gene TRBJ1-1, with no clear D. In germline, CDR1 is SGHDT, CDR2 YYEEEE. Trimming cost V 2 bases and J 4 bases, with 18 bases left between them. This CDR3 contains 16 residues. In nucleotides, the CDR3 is TGTGCCAGCAGCTTCGGAGATGGTGGCCGCGGCACTGAAGCTTTCTTT. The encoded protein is CASSFGDGGRGTEAFF.

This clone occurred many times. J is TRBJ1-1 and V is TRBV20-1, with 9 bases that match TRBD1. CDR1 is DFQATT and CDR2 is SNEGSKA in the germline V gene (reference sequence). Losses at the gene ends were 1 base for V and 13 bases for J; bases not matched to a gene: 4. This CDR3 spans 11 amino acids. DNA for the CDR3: TGCAGTGCTAGAGGGGGGACAGGGAGTTTCTTT. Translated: CSARGGTGSFF.

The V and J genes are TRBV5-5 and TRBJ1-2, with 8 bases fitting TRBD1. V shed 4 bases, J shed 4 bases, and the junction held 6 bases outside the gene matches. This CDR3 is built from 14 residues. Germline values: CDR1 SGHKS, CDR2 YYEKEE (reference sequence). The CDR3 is CASSPEGQGYGYTF. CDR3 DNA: TGTGCCAGCAGCCCCGAAGGACAGGGCTATGGCTACACCTTC.

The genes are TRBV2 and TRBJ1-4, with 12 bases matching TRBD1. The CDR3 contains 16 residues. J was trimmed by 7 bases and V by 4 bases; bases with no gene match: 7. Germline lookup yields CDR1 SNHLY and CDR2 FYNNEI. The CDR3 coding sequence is TGTGCCAGCAGTGGGGGACAGGGGGCCCTTGCTGAAAAACTGTTTTTT. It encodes CASSGGQGALAEKLFF.

This CDR3 is CASIISGGANPSTDTQYF. The CDR3 bases are TGTGCCAGTATTATTAGCGGGGGAGCCAACCCTAGCACAGATACGCAGTATTTT. This sequence joins TRBV7-9 and TRBJ2-3; 9 bases align to TRBD2. The CDR3 is made up of 18 amino acids. V lost 9 bases and J lost 0; bases outside the gene matches: 16. The germline CDR1 and CDR2 sequences are SEHNR and FQNEAQ (reference sequence).

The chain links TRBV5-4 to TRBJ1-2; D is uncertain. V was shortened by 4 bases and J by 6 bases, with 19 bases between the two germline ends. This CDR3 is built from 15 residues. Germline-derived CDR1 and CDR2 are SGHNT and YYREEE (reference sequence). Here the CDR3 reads CASSQRGWEVDGYTF. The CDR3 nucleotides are TGTGCCAGCAGCCAACGTGGGTGGGAGGTTGATGGCTACACCTTC.

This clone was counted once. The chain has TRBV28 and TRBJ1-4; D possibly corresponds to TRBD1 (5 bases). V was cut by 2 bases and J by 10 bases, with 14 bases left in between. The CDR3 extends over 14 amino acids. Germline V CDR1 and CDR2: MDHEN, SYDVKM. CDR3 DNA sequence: TGTGCCAGCAGTTTAAGGGGCGTTTCCGGAAAACTGTTTTTT. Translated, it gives CASSLRGVSGKLFF.

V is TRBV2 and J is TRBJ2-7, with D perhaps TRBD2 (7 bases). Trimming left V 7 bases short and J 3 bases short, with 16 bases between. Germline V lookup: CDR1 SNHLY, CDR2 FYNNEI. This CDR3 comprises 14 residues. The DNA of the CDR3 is TGTGCCAGCAAGGGGGGGGGATACGGCTACGAGCAGTACTTC. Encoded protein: CASKGGGYGYEQYF.

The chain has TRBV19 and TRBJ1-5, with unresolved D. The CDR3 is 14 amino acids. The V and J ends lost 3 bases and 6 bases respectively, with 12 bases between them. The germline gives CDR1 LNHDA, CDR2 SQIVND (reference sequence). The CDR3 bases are TGTGCCAGTAGTATCGGGATGGGGAGTCAGCCCCAGCATTTT. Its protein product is CASSIGMGSQPQHF.

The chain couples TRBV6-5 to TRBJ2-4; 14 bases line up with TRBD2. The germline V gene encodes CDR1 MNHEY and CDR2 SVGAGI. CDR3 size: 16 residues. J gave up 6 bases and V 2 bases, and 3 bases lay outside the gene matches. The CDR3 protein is CASSYLTSGGANIQYF. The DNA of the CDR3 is TGTGCCAGCAGTTACCTGACTAGCGGGGGGGCAAACATTCAGTACTTC.

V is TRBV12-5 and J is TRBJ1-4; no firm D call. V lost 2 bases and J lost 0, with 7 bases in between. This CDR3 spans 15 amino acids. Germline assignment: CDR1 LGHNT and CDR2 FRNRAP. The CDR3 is CASGLLAATNEKLFF. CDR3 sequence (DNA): TGTGCTAGTGGTTTGTTGGCGGCAACTAATGAAAAACTGTTTTTT.

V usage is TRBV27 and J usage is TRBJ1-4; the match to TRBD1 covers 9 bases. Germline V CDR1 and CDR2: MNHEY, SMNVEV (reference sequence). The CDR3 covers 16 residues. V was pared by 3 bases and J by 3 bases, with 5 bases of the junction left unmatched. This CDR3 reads CASSFLGDRANEKLFF. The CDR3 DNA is TGTGCCAGCAGTTTCCTGGGGGACAGGGCTAATGAAAAACTGTTTTTT.

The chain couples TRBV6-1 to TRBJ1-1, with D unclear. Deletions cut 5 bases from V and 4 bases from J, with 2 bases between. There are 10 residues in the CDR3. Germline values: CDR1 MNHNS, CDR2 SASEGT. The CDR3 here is CASSRTEAFF. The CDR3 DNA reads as TGTGCCAGCAGTCGCACTGAAGCTTTCTTT.

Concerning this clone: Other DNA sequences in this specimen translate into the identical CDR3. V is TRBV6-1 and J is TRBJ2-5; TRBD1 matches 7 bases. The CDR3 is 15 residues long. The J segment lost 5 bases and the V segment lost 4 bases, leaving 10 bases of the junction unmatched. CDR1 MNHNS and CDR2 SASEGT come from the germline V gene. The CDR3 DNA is TGTGCCAGCAGTGCAAGTTTAGGGGGCGGGGAGACCCAGTACTTC. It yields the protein CASSASLGGGETQYF.

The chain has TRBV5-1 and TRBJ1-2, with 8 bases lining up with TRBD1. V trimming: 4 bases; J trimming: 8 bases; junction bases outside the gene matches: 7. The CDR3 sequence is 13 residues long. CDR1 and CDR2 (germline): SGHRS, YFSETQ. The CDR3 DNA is TGCGCCAGCAGCCTGACAGGGGTCCCCGGCTACACCTTC. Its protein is CASSLTGVPGYTF. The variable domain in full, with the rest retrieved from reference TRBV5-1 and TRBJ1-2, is KAGVTQTPRYLIKTRGQQVTLSCSPISGHRSVSWYQQTPGQGLQFLFEYFSETQRNKGNFPGRFSGRQFSNSRSEMNVSTLELGDSALYLCASSLTGVPGYTFGSGTRLTVV.